These T cell receptor beta chains were read from a single sample in a study of cytotoxic CD8 clonotypes in ibrutinib-treated CLL. The repertoire was sequenced with immunoSEQ multiplex PCR; TCRdb's copy has only in-frame clones and lacks some. Among about 140,000 clones listed, more than 70% were seen once. The sample here was PBMCs, taken after 36 months of ibrutinib treatment. Every receptor here comes from a human donor with chronic lymphocytic leukemia. CDR3s include the opening cysteine and the closing phenylalanine or tryptophan. A D gene is named only where the DNA matches it firmly. The size field is filled for only some rows; it gives once, few, many or a size class.

CDR3	DNA	V	D	J	size
CASSLVSNQPQHF	TGTGCCAGCAGTTTGGTTAGCAATCAGCCCCAGCATTTT	TRBV27	-	TRBJ1-5	-
CVSGRDRVSHEQYF	TGTGTTTCCGGCCGGGACAGGGTGTCCCACGAGCAGTACTTC	TRBV6-1	TRBD1	TRBJ2-7	-
CASSISYVRTGSVGELFF	TGTGCCAGTAGTATCTCTTATGTTCGGACAGGGTCGGTCGGGGAGCTGTTTTTT	TRBV19	TRBD1	TRBJ2-2	-
CASSFGQGPSNTEAFF	TGTGCCAGCTCTTTTGGTCAGGGGCCTTCGAACACTGAAGCTTTCTTT	TRBV18	-	TRBJ1-1	-
CASTIKGPSTGELFF	TGTGCCAGCACAATAAAGGGCCCGTCCACCGGGGAGCTGTTTTTT	TRBV27	-	TRBJ2-2	-
CASGLGGQETQYF	TGTGCTAGTGGTCTAGGGGGGCAAGAGACCCAGTACTTC	TRBV12-5	-	TRBJ2-5	once
CASISDRGSYEQYF	TGTGCCAGCATCAGCGACAGGGGATCCTACGAGCAGTACTTC	TRBV6-6	TRBD1	TRBJ2-7	-
CASSEWDRGLTEAFF	TGTGCCAGCAGTGAATGGGACAGGGGGCTTACTGAAGCTTTCTTT	TRBV6-1	TRBD1	TRBJ1-1	-
CATSDRNYGYTF	TGTGCCACGAGCGACAGAAACTATGGCTACACCTTC	TRBV2	-	TRBJ1-2	-
CACSHGGALYEQYF	TGTGCCTGCTCCCACGGGGGGGCGTTATACGAGCAGTACTTC	TRBV30	TRBD2	TRBJ2-7	-
CASSFGGAGETQYF	TGCGCCAGCAGCTTCGGGGGGGCCGGGGAGACCCAGTACTTC	TRBV5-1	TRBD2	TRBJ2-5	-
CASSSGPNNEQFF	TGTGCCAGCAGTTCGGGGCCAAACAATGAGCAGTTCTTC	TRBV25-1	-	TRBJ2-1	-